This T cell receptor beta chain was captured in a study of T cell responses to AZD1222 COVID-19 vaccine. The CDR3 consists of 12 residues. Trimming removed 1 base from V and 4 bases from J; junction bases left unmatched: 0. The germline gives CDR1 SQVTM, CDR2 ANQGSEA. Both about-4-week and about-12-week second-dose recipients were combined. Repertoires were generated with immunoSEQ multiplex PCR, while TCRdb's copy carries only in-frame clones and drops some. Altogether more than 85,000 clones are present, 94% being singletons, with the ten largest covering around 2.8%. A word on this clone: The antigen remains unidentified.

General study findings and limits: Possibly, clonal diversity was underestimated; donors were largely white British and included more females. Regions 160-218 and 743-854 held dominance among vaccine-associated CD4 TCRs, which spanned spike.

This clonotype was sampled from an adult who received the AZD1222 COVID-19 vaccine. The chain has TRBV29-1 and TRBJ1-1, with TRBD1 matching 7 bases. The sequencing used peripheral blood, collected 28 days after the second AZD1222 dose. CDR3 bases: TGCAGCGTTGAAGGGACAGGCACTGAAGCTTTCTTT. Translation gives CSVEGTGTEAFF.